Below, 3 T cell receptor beta chains from the same sample are listed, as sequenced in a study of cytomegalovirus exposure and HLA in healthy donors. The PCR ran on 60 Vbeta and 13 Jbeta primers. Data came from immunoSEQ multiplex PCR; TCRdb stores just in-frame clones and leaves some out. This sample yields more than 140,000 clones, of which roughly 81% are seen a single time; around 1.5% belongs to the top ten. Source material: PBMCs. The receptors derive from a female donor in good health and CMV-seronegative.

The V and J genes are TRBV6-1 and TRBJ2-1; 11 bases line up with TRBD1. V lost 7 bases and J lost 2; bases outside the gene matches: 4. Germline CDR1 reads MNHNS; CDR2 reads SASEGT. The CDR3 sequence is 15 residues long. CDR3: CASIGQGAPYNEQFF. CDR3 in DNA: TGTGCCAGCATCGGACAGGGGGCCCCCTACAATGAGCAGTTCTTC.

This chain connects TRBV9 to TRBJ2-1, with 8 nucleotides matching TRBD1. In germline, CDR1 is SGDLS, CDR2 YYNGEE. Losses at the gene ends were 4 bases for V and 6 bases for J; bases not matched to a gene: 12. The CDR3 consists of 16 residues. Here the CDR3 DNA reads TGTGCCAGCAGCATCCAACAGGGGGGAAATTCCAATGAGCAGTTCTTC. Its translation is CASSIQQGGNSNEQFF.

This rearrangement joins TRBV6-1 to TRBJ1-1; TRBD1 is a possible D gene (6 bases). Trimming shortened V by 8 bases and J by 14 bases, and 18 bases separated the two germline ends. This CDR3 is built from 11 residues. In germline, CDR1 is MNHNS, CDR2 SASEGT. The CDR3 spells CASGLGHGEFF. The CDR3 nucleotides read TGTGCCAGCGGTTTGGGACACGGTGAATTCTTT.